The 30 T cell receptor beta chains given below trace back to one sample, sequenced in a study of PD-1 and CTLA-4 blockade in melanoma. Assay used: immunoSEQ multiplex PCR; TCRdb lists only in-frame clones, some missing. The sample comprises around 15,000 clones, 70% of which are singletons, and 12% to 15% rests with the top ten. This specimen consisted of CD8+ T cells from peripheral blood, obtained from a patient given anti-PD-1 treatment. Receptors were obtained from a human donor with melanoma.

The chain links TRBV7-9 to TRBJ1-1; D ambiguous. The germline V and J ends were trimmed by 2 bases and 8 bases, with 9 bases remaining between them. This CDR3 region has 12 residues. Looked up from germline, CDR1 is SEHNR and CDR2 is FQNEAQ (reference sequence). CDR3 nucleotides: TGTGCCAGCAGCTTAAGTCCCGAAGAAGCTTTCTTT. The encoded protein is CASSLSPEEAFF.

Only a few counts were recorded for this clone. The chain joins TRBV25-1 to TRBJ2-5, with 7 bases lining up with TRBD1. CDR1 is MGHDK, CDR2 SYGVNS, per germline. The junction had 5 bases not matched to a gene; V was cut back by 4 bases and J by 3 bases. The CDR3 sequence is 14 residues long. The CDR3 DNA follows: TGTGCCAGCAGTGGACAGGGATTTAAAGAGACCCAGTACTTC. It is translated as CASSGQGFKETQYF.

The chain carries TRBV3-1 (or the pseudogene TRBV3-2) and TRBJ1-2, with D perhaps TRBD1 (6 bases). The CDR3 contains 14 residues. The V gene's germline CDR1 is LGHDT and CDR2 YNNKEL (reference sequence). The V end was cut by 0 bases, the J end by 8 bases, with 13 bases between. The CDR3 DNA follows: TGTGCCAGCAGCCAAGATCGGGGGGCGTGGGGCTACACCTTC. Translating it yields CASSQDRGAWGYTF.

The chain is built from TRBV30 and TRBJ1-2, with D perhaps TRBD1 (5 bases). CDR1 GTSNPN and CDR2 SVGIG come from the germline V gene (reference sequence). Trimming removed 5 bases at V and 6 bases at J, with 16 bases between. The CDR3 loop spans 13 amino acids. The CDR3 DNA is TGTGCCTGGGGGGGAGGAATAATCGATGGCTACACCTTC. This gives the protein CAWGGGIIDGYTF.

This clone occurred a few times. The chain joins TRBV7-2 to TRBJ1-1; no clear D. The germline V gene encodes CDR1 SGHTA and CDR2 FQGNSA. CDR3 length: 14 amino acids. V was pared by 3 bases and J by 1 base, with 9 bases between. The CDR3: CASSFTARNTEAFF. CDR3 sequence (DNA): TGTGCCAGCAGCTTCACCGCCAGGAACACTGAAGCTTTCTTT.

The chain carries TRBV7-8 and TRBJ1-5, with 7 positions matching TRBD1. The CDR3 has 13 residues. Looked up from germline, CDR1 is SGHVS and CDR2 is FQNEAQ. Trimming removed 10 bases from V and 3 bases from J; junction bases left unmatched: 6. DNA of the CDR3: TGTGCCACGGGGACAGACACCAATCAGCCCCAGCATTTT. Its protein product is CATGTDTNQPQHF.

The chain uses TRBV27 and TRBJ1-5, with a weak D call TRBD1 (6 bases). Germline V gene lookup returns CDR1 MNHEY and CDR2 SMNVEV (reference sequence). V shed 4 bases and J shed 7 bases, with 26 bases lying between them. The CDR3 runs 18 residues. The CDR3 loop is CASSSFSVIRGERQPQHF. CDR3 DNA sequence: TGTGCCAGCAGTTCATTTTCGGTGATAAGGGGGGAGAGACAGCCCCAGCATTTT.

The J gene is TRBJ2-7, the V gene TRBV9; tentative D call: TRBD1 (5 bases). V lost 0 bases and J lost 2, with 9 bases in between. Per germline, CDR1 SGDLS and CDR2 YYNGEE. The CDR3 contains 14 residues. CDR3 loop: CASSVDSRAYEQYF. The CDR3 coding sequence is TGTGCCAGCAGCGTAGATAGCAGGGCCTACGAGCAGTACTTC.

This chain joins TRBV3-1 (or the pseudogene TRBV3-2) and TRBJ2-2; D is possibly TRBD2 (6 bases). Trimming removed 1 base from V and 7 bases from J, with 7 bases in between. Germline V gives CDR1 LGHDT, CDR2 YNNKEL (reference sequence). This CDR3 spans 13 amino acids. The CDR3 spells CASSQAGDGELFF. The CDR3 DNA sequence: TGTGCCAGCAGCCAAGCGGGGGACGGGGAGCTGTTTTTT.

CDR3 protein: CASSLWTPYEQYF. The CDR3 DNA reads as TGTGCCAGCAGTTTATGGACCCCCTACGAGCAGTACTTC. The chain joins TRBV12-3 or TRBV12-4 to TRBJ2-7, with D unclear. The ends were cut back, 2 bases at V and 2 bases at J, with 7 bases in the middle. This CDR3 has 13 amino acids.

The J gene is TRBJ2-1, the V gene TRBV27; 11 positions agree with TRBD2. CDR3 size: 18 residues. The V segment lost 2 bases and the J segment 0 bases; nucleotides outside the gene matches: 6. Germline V gene lookup returns CDR1 MNHEY and CDR2 SMNVEV (reference sequence). CDR3 protein: CASSLIAGGDSSYNEQFF. CDR3 DNA: TGTGCCAGCAGTTTAATAGCGGGGGGGGACAGCTCCTACAATGAGCAGTTCTTC.

The V call is TRBV9, the J call TRBJ2-7; D is ambiguous. The CDR3 runs 15 residues. Germline V gives CDR1 SGDLS, CDR2 YYNGEE. Trimming shortened V by 3 bases and J by 0 bases, and 13 bases separated the two germline ends. CDR3 bases: TGTGCCAGCAGCGCTGGGCCGGGTACCTCCTACGAGCAGTACTTC. Its translation is CASSAGPGTSYEQYF.

This clone was picked up a small number of times. The chain employs TRBV12-3 or TRBV12-4 and TRBJ1-1; no firm D call. This CDR3 spans 12 amino acids. Trimming took off 1 base at V and 3 bases at J, with 3 bases between the two ends. Here the CDR3 reads CASSLGYTEAFF. CDR3 coding DNA: TGTGCCAGCAGTTTAGGGTACACTGAAGCTTTCTTT.

For the CDR3, the DNA is TGTGCCAGCAGCTTAGAGACAGGGTACTATGGCTACACCTTC. Translated: CASSLETGYYGYTF. This sequence joins TRBV7-9 and TRBJ1-2, with 7 bases identical to TRBD1. The germline CDR1 and CDR2 sequences are SEHNR and FQNEAQ (reference sequence). Trimming at V came to 1 base and at J to 3 bases, leaving 2 bases not matched to a gene. This CDR3 spans 14 amino acids. Based on the CDR3 plus reference TRBV7-9 and TRBJ1-2, the full variable domain is DTGVSQNPRHKITKRGQNVTFRCDPISEHNRLYWYRQTLGQGPEFLTYFQNEAQLEKSRLLSDRFSAERPKGSFSTLEIQRTEQGDSAMYLCASSLETGYYGYTFGSGTRLTVV.

In this sample, this clone turned up once. The V call is TRBV14, the J call TRBJ2-7, with no clear D. The V gene lost 1 base and the J gene lost 1 base, with 17 bases spanning the gap. This CDR3 comprises 17 residues. Per the germline V gene, CDR1 is SGHDN and CDR2 is FVKESK. The CDR3 is CASSQAVVTALSYEQYF. CDR3 bases: TGTGCCAGCAGCCAAGCGGTTGTCACAGCCCTATCCTACGAGCAGTACTTC.

J is TRBJ2-7 and V is TRBV9, with a weak D call TRBD1 (5 bases). Trimming shortened V by 0 bases and J by 0 bases, and 10 bases separated the two germline ends. The CDR3 contains 15 residues. Per germline, CDR1 SGDLS and CDR2 YYNGEE. CDR3 protein: CASSVGVGLSYEQYF. In DNA form, the CDR3 reads TGTGCCAGCAGCGTAGGGGTGGGGCTCTCCTACGAGCAGTACTTC.

The sample holds a few counts of this clone. The chain carries TRBV4-1 and TRBJ1-1; D gene unclear. The germline V gene encodes CDR1 MGHRA and CDR2 YSYEKL. V dropped 5 bases and J dropped 1 base, with 14 bases sitting between them. This CDR3 has 15 residues. Here the CDR3 reads CASSFPREGNTEAFF. In nucleotides, the CDR3 is TGCGCCAGCAGCTTCCCGCGGGAGGGGAACACTGAAGCTTTCTTT.

The chain uses TRBV12-3 or TRBV12-4 and TRBJ2-7; perhaps TRBD2 as D (5 bases). The CDR3 sequence is 13 residues long. Trimming took 2 bases from V and 5 from J, leaving 10 bases between them. CDR3 DNA: TGTGCCAGCAGTTTAATCGCGGGCCACGAGCAGTACTTC. As protein: CASSLIAGHEQYF.

The genes are TRBV4-1 and TRBJ1-2; tentatively, D is TRBD1 (6 bases). Trimming removed 4 bases at V and 0 bases at J, with 12 bases between. The CDR3 length is 15 residues. Per germline, CDR1 MGHRA and CDR2 YSYEKL. The DNA for the CDR3 is TGCGCCAGCAGCCTCAGGACAGACGCTAACTATGGCTACACCTTC. This gives the protein CASSLRTDANYGYTF.

The V call is TRBV5-5, the J call TRBJ2-7; D is unresolved. Looked up from germline, CDR1 is SGHKS and CDR2 is YYEKEE (reference sequence). Trimming removed 4 bases from V and 3 bases from J, with 17 bases in between. CDR3 length: 15 amino acids. The CDR3 region has the DNA TGTGCCAGCAGCCCGGACGGTTACCTTTACTACGAGCAGTACTTC. Its protein is CASSPDGYLYYEQYF.

The genes are TRBV19 and TRBJ1-5; no clear D gene. This CDR3 comprises 13 residues. Germline assignment: CDR1 LNHDA and CDR2 SQIVND (reference sequence). Trimming took 7 bases from V and 4 from J, leaving 11 bases between them. The CDR3, as DNA: TGTGCCAGTAATGCAGGTTCAAATCAGCCCCAGCATTTT. This gives the protein CASNAGSNQPQHF.

V gene TRBV27 combines with J gene TRBJ1-6; no clear D. This CDR3 spans 15 amino acids. V lost 5 bases and J lost 0, with 8 bases in between. Germline CDR1 and CDR2: MNHEY and SMNVEV (reference sequence). This CDR3 is CASSPPRSYNSPLHF. CDR3 coding DNA: TGTGCCAGCAGTCCGCCCCGCTCCTATAATTCACCCCTCCACTTT.

This chain connects TRBV7-6 to TRBJ2-1, with a weak D call TRBD1 (5 bases). The CDR3 has 13 residues. Germline V lookup: CDR1 SGHVS, CDR2 FNYEAQ. V shed 4 bases and J shed 13 bases, with 17 bases lying between them. DNA for the CDR3: TGTGCCAGCAGCTCCCGGAGTGGGGCAGTACAGTTCTTC. This codes for CASSSRSGAVQFF.

The DNA of the CDR3 is TGTGCCAGCAGCACAGGGGGGGTTGGCTACACCTTC. Translated, it gives CASSTGGVGYTF. This chain uses TRBV5-8 with TRBJ1-2, with 8 bases that match TRBD1. CDR3 length equals 12 residues. Per germline, CDR1 SGHTS and CDR2 YDEGEE. Trimming took 4 bases from V and 7 from J; bases not matched to a gene: 3.

This clone was observed a few times. The rearrangement joins TRBV4-1 to TRBJ1-2, with D unresolved. Per germline, CDR1 MGHRA and CDR2 YSYEKL. With 0 bases removed from V and 4 bases from J, the gap between germline ends came to 15 bases. The CDR3 length is 16 residues. The CDR3 sequence: CASSQDPWSVFYGYTF. CDR3 coding DNA: TGCGCCAGCAGCCAAGATCCTTGGTCAGTCTTCTATGGCTACACCTTC.

The chain joins TRBV9 to TRBJ1-1; D ambiguous. The germline CDR1 and CDR2 sequences are SGDLS and YYNGEE. Trimming took off 3 bases at V and 1 base at J, with 7 bases between the two ends. The length of the CDR3 is 13 residues. In DNA, the CDR3 is TGTGCCAGCAGCGCCCCGGCGAACACTGAAGCTTTCTTT. Amino acid sequence: CASSAPANTEAFF.

The rearrangement uses TRBV15 and TRBJ1-5; the D gene is possibly TRBD1 (5 bases). Germline CDR1 LNHNV, CDR2 YYDKDF (reference sequence). V dropped 7 bases and J dropped 4 bases, with 17 bases sitting between them. This CDR3 comprises 15 residues. The CDR3 DNA sequence: TGTGCCACCACCACAGTCGGGGGTGGGAATCAGCCCCAGCATTTT. Its translation: CATTTVGGGNQPQHF.

By share, this clone counts as medium-sized. This rearrangement joins TRBV30 to TRBJ1-4; 9 nucleotides line up with TRBD1. CDR3 size: 18 residues. The ends lost 3 bases at V and 6 bases at J; junction bases unmatched: 17. The germline V gene encodes CDR1 GTSNPN and CDR2 SVGIG (reference sequence). CDR3 nucleotide sequence: TGTGCCTGGAGCGGGATTGGGACAGGGCGACTCGGGGATGAAAAACTGTTTTTT. Translating gives CAWSGIGTGRLGDEKLFF.

This clone was seen only a few times. This rearrangement joins TRBV10-2 to TRBJ1-5; perhaps TRBD1 as D (6 bases). Germline lookup yields CDR1 WSHSY and CDR2 SAAADI. The V and J ends lost 3 bases and 0 bases respectively, with 12 bases between them. The CDR3 has 16 residues. The CDR3 region has the DNA TGCGCCAGCAGTGAACAGGGAAAATATAGCAATCAGCCCCAGCATTTT. Its translation: CASSEQGKYSNQPQHF.

As DNA, the CDR3 is TGTGCCAGCAGCTTGACGGGCGCTAACTATGGCTACACCTTC. Translated: CASSLTGANYGYTF. V is TRBV7-9 and J is TRBJ1-2; D ambiguous. Germline values: CDR1 SEHNR, CDR2 FQNEAQ (reference sequence). The CDR3 consists of 14 residues. Between the trimmed V and J ends, which lost 3 bases and 0 bases, there was a span of 8 bases.